This passage covers 20 T cell receptor beta chains from one sample sequenced in a study of blood T cell repertoires in COVID-19. Sequencing used immunoSEQ multiplex PCR; TCRdb keeps in-frame clones, though not all of them. Here the sample spans 25,000 to 35,000 clones, roughly nine tenths being singletons. The sequenced sample was peripheral blood. These receptors all come from an elderly man with acute or convalescent COVID-19.

This chain uses TRBV27 with TRBJ1-5; 9 bases are shared with TRBD1. From germline, CDR1 is MNHEY and CDR2 SMNVEV (reference sequence). This CDR3 comprises 15 residues. The V segment lost 8 bases and the J segment 2 bases; nucleotides outside the gene matches: 7. DNA for the CDR3: TGTGCCAGCGGACGGGACAGGGCACGCAATCAGCCCCAGCATTTT. Translation gives CASGRDRARNQPQHF.

The chain is built from TRBV24-1 and TRBJ1-1, with 11 bases aligning to TRBD1. The CDR3 has 14 residues. From germline, CDR1 is KGHDR and CDR2 SFDVKD. V dropped 4 bases and J dropped 7; count of bases not matched to a gene: 4. CDR3 loop: CATSDGTGGGEAFF. The CDR3 nucleotides read TGTGCCACCAGTGACGGGACAGGGGGGGGTGAAGCTTTCTTT.

This chain connects TRBV5-1 to TRBJ2-2; 8 bases align to TRBD1. V was clipped by 4 bases and J by 2 bases; unmatched bases: 4. Germline V gene sequence: CDR1 SGHRS, CDR2 YFSETQ. The CDR3 consists of 15 residues. The CDR3 coding sequence is TGCGCCAGCAGCCCGGGACAGGTCAACACCGGGGAGCTGTTTTTT. It encodes CASSPGQVNTGELFF.

The chain employs TRBV28 and TRBJ1-5; D might be TRBD1 (5 bases). The CDR3 length is 16 residues. The V gene's germline CDR1 is MDHEN and CDR2 SYDVKM. Trimming removed 8 bases at V and 3 bases at J, with 20 bases between. CDR3 sequence (DNA): TGTGCCAGCGCTTCCTCGTCAGGGATGTCCAATCAGCCCCAGCATTTT. Encoded protein: CASASSSGMSNQPQHF.

The chain links TRBV2 to TRBJ1-6; 8 nucleotides line up with TRBD1. Germline lookup yields CDR1 SNHLY and CDR2 FYNNEI. V shed 6 bases, J shed 9 bases, and the junction held 7 bases outside the gene matches. This CDR3 contains 14 residues. This chain's CDR3 is CASSTDRGSSPLHF. CDR3 nucleotides: TGTGCCAGCAGCACCGACAGGGGCTCTTCACCCCTCCACTTT.

The rearrangement joins TRBV11-1 to TRBJ1-6; 10 bases line up with TRBD1. The CDR3 sequence is 15 residues long. Germline CDR1 and CDR2: SGHAT and FQDESV (reference sequence). J lost 10 bases, V lost 5 bases, and 8 bases had no gene match. The CDR3 nucleotides are TGTGCCAGCAGCCGCGGGACAGGGGTAGGCTCACCCCTCCACTTT. Translated, it gives CASSRGTGVGSPLHF. Full variable domain (rest looked up from reference TRBV11-1 and TRBJ1-6): EAEVAQSPRYKITEKSQAVAFWCDPISGHATLYWYRQILGQGPELLVQFQDESVVDDSQLPKDRFSAERLKGVDSTLKIQPAELGDSAMYLCASSRGTGVGSPLHFGNGTRLTVT.

This clone has a single count. The chain employs TRBV7-8 and TRBJ1-5, with TRBD1 matching 10 bases. The CDR3 loop spans 18 amino acids. In germline, CDR1 is SGHVS, CDR2 FQNEAQ. Trimming at V came to 1 base and at J to 0 bases, leaving 6 bases not matched to a gene. The CDR3 bases are TGTGCCAGCAGCTTAGAAACCCGGACAGGGGGTAGCAATCAGCCCCAGCATTTT. Protein: CASSLETRTGGSNQPQHF.

This chain links TRBV15 with TRBJ2-1, with 11 nucleotides matching TRBD1. The CDR3 totals 15 residues. The V and J ends lost 2 bases and 10 bases, in that order; junction bases with no gene match: 7. The germline gives CDR1 LNHNV, CDR2 YYDKDF (reference sequence). The CDR3 sequence is CATSRTGTGGLEQFF. CDR3 coding DNA: TGTGCCACCAGCAGAACCGGGACAGGGGGTTTAGAGCAGTTCTTC. Filled out from reference TRBV15 and TRBJ2-1, the complete variable domain reads DAMVIQNPRYQVTQFGKPVTLSCSQTLNHNVMYWYQQKSSQAPKLLFHYYDKDFNNEADTPDNFQSRRPNTSFCFLDIRSPGLGDTAMYLCATSRTGTGGLEQFFGPGTRLTVL.

J is TRBJ1-1 and V is TRBV7-2; D gene ambiguous. This CDR3 spans 14 amino acids. Trimming took off 3 bases at V and 7 bases at J, with 15 bases between the two ends. Germline-derived CDR1 and CDR2 are SGHTA and FQGNSA. The CDR3 loop reads CASSLFRTKNEAFF. DNA for the CDR3: TGTGCCAGCAGCTTGTTTCGCACTAAGAATGAAGCTTTCTTT.

The sample holds one count of this clone. The chain recombines TRBV11-2 with TRBJ2-5; possible D gene TRBD2, 6 bases. With 4 bases removed from V and 6 bases from J, the gap between germline ends came to 9 bases. CDR3 length: 12 amino acids. Germline CDR1 and CDR2: SGHAT and FQNNGV. DNA of the CDR3: TGTGCCAGCAGCTCGGGGAGGAAGACCCAGTACTTC. This sequence encodes CASSSGRKTQYF. Full variable domain (remainder filled in from reference TRBV11-2 and TRBJ2-5): EAGVAQSPRYKIIEKRQSVAFWCNPISGHATLYWYQQILGQGPKLLIQFQNNGVVDDSQLPKDRFSAERLKGVDSTLKIQPAKLEDSAVYLCASSSGRKTQYFGPGTRLLVL.

The J gene is TRBJ1-6, the V gene TRBV27; 9 nucleotides agree with TRBD1. In germline, CDR1 is MNHEY, CDR2 SMNVEV (reference sequence). This CDR3 is 17 amino acids long. Unmatched junction bases numbered 16, after V lost 2 bases and J lost 14 bases. In nucleotides, the CDR3 is TGTGCCAGCAGTTTAGTCGGGACAGGGTCGGGTTTGACCACCCTCCACTTT. This codes for CASSLVGTGSGLTTLHF.

This rearrangement joins TRBV7-2 to TRBJ1-3; the D is unclear. The V end lost 5 bases, the J end lost 0 bases, and 14 bases lay between the germline ends. CDR1 is SGHTA and CDR2 is FQGNSA in the germline V gene. This CDR3 is built from 16 residues. CDR3 amino acids: CASSQSSGSSGNTIYF. The CDR3 region has the DNA TGTGCCAGCAGCCAATCGTCGGGGAGCTCTGGAAACACCATATATTTT.

This chain links TRBV19 with TRBJ2-3, with D unresolved. The germline gives CDR1 LNHDA, CDR2 SQIVND (reference sequence). V was trimmed by 3 bases and J by 0 bases, leaving 7 bases between them. The CDR3 length is 14 residues. The CDR3 nucleotides are TGTGCCAGTAGTATTGGCGGCAGCACAGATACGCAGTATTTT. This encodes CASSIGGSTDTQYF.

The V gene is TRBV3-1 (or the pseudogene TRBV3-2), the J gene TRBJ1-6; D may be TRBD1 (5 bases). The germline CDR1 and CDR2 sequences are LGHDT and YNNKEL (reference sequence). The CDR3 extends over 17 amino acids. V gave up 2 bases and J gave up 6 bases, with 17 bases separating them. CDR3 region: CASSQIRSRVGNSPLHF. Written as DNA, the CDR3 is TGTGCCAGCAGCCAAATCAGGAGCAGGGTTGGTAATTCACCCCTCCACTTT.

The chain links TRBV5-1 to TRBJ2-3; no firm D call. The length of the CDR3 is 16 residues. Looked up from germline, CDR1 is SGHRS and CDR2 is YFSETQ. The V end lost 0 bases, the J end lost 3 bases, and 14 bases lay between the germline ends. CDR3 sequence (DNA): TGCGCCAGCAGCTTGGCCCCGGGTGAGCCAACAGATACGCAGTATTTT. It translates to CASSLAPGEPTDTQYF. Together with reference TRBV5-1 and TRBJ2-3, the CDR3 gives the full variable domain: KAGVTQTPRYLIKTRGQQVTLSCSPISGHRSVSWYQQTPGQGLQFLFEYFSETQRNKGNFPGRFSGRQFSNSRSEMNVSTLELGDSALYLCASSLAPGEPTDTQYFGPGTRLTVL.

The chain uses TRBV27 and TRBJ1-6; 8 bases line up with TRBD1. V dropped 0 bases and J dropped 9; count of bases not matched to a gene: 10. The germline gives CDR1 MNHEY, CDR2 SMNVEV (reference sequence). This CDR3 contains 17 residues. The CDR3 spells CASSLSSWDRSLSPLHF. DNA of the CDR3: TGTGCCAGCAGTTTATCAAGCTGGGACAGGTCGCTTTCACCCCTCCACTTT.

The chain recombines TRBV7-3 with TRBJ2-3; 7 bases align to TRBD1. Per germline, CDR1 SGHTA and CDR2 FQGTGA. Losses at the gene ends were 5 bases for V and 4 bases for J; bases not matched to a gene: 9. The CDR3 loop spans 15 amino acids. CDR3 loop: CASSPRGQRADTQYF. CDR3 DNA: TGTGCCAGCAGCCCGAGGGGACAGCGCGCAGATACGCAGTATTTT.

V usage is TRBV5-6 and J usage is TRBJ1-6, with 9 bases lining up with TRBD1. Per germline, CDR1 SGHDT and CDR2 YYEEEE. The CDR3 sequence is 14 residues long. With 1 base clipped from V and 10 bases from J, the junction kept 3 bases outside the gene matches. CDR3 nucleotide sequence: TGTGCCAGCAGCTTGACAGGGGGCCACTCACCCCTCCACTTT. As protein: CASSLTGGHSPLHF. Drawing the rest from reference TRBV5-6 and TRBJ1-6, the complete variable domain is DAGVTQSPTHLIKTRGQQVTLRCSPKSGHDTVSWYQQALGQGPQFIFQYYEEEERQRGNFPDRFSGHQFPNYSSELNVNALLLGDSALYLCASSLTGGHSPLHFGNGTRLTVT.

The rearrangement links TRBV5-4 to TRBJ1-2; unclear D gene. The CDR3 is 14 residues long. V lost 6 bases and J lost 7, with 19 bases in between. Germline V CDR1 and CDR2: SGHNT, YYREEE (reference sequence). The CDR3 region is CASTTPGLFSGYTF. Here the CDR3 DNA reads TGTGCCAGCACCACTCCCGGTTTATTTAGTGGCTACACCTTC.

The V gene is TRBV7-8, the J gene TRBJ1-5, with unresolved D. Germline V gene lookup returns CDR1 SGHVS and CDR2 FQNEAQ. V was cut by 5 bases and J by 2 bases, with 10 bases left in between. There are 14 residues in the CDR3. In DNA form, the CDR3 reads TGTGCCAGCAGCCAAGAGGTCGGCAATCAGCCCCAGCATTTT. Its protein is CASSQEVGNQPQHF.